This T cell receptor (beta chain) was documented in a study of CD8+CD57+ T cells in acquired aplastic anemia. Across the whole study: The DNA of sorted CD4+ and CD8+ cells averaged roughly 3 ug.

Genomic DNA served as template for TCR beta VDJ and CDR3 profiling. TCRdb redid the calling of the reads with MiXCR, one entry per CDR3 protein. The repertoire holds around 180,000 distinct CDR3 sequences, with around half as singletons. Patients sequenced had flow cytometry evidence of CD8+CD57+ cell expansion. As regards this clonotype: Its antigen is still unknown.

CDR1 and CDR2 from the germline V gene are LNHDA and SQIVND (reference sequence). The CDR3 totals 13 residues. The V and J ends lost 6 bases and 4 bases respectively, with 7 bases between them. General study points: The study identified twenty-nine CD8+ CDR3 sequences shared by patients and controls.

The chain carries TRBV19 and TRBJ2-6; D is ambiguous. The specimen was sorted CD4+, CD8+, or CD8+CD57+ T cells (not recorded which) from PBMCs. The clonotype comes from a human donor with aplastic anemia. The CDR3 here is CASRDNGANVLTF. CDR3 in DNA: TGTGCCAGTAGAGATAACGGGGCCAACGTCCTGACTTTC.